The clone carrying this T cell receptor beta chain was observed many times. Its antigen is not identified. These data come from a study of T cell repertoires in cytomegalovirus infection. For the study at large: Indications of both CMV infection and matching HLA type were provided by public TCR beta signatures. The study's findings and limits: The ex vivo response was dominated by HLA-C-restricted CMV-specific TCR beta clonotypes.

TCRdb reanalysed the reads using MiXCR and keeps one entry per CDR3 protein. The table shows 200,000 to 300,000 distinct CDR3 sequences, with around 6.2% occurring only once. The ends lost 5 bases at V and 1 base at J; junction bases unmatched: 6. The germline V gene encodes CDR1 SNHLY and CDR2 FYNNEI. The CDR3 spans 15 residues. This chain joins TRBV2 and TRBJ2-5; TRBD2 aligns across 8 bases. This clonotype originated in a human donor in good health (CMV status not recorded). Some clones in this sample may be carry-over from other donors' samples. The sequencing input was PBMCs. CDR3 coding DNA: TGTGCCAGCAGTCCTAGCGGGTCCCTCCAAGAGACCCAGTACTTC. Its protein product is CASSPSGSLQETQYF.